The following is a TCR beta chain sequence with its context. Its antigen is not known. For the second PCR, which ran for about 7 to 11 cycles, a sample-barcoded 5' primer and a J-beta primer mix were used. The authors tagged each cDNA molecule using a template-switch adaptor with 12 random nucleotides. CDR3-containing paired-end reads numbering at least 2.5 million came from each sample. TCRdb processed the 5' RACE reads anew with MiXCR; each CDR3 protein has one entry. The table records about 1.6 million distinct CDR3 sequences, about 35% of them present only once. This specimen belongs to a study of blood T cells in healthy people across ages. Whole-study results and caveats: Diversity of TCR beta correlated strongly with naive T cell percentage. More naive CD4+ cells and higher diversity were found in long-lived than in aged donors.

The CDR3 spans 15 residues. CDR1 MDHEN and CDR2 SYDVKM come from the germline V gene. J lost 1 base, V lost 5 bases, and 5 bases had no gene match. The TCR originated in a young woman in good health. J is TRBJ1-5 and V is TRBV28; 7 bases map to TRBD1. Sequencing was carried out using blood. The CDR3 sequence: CASSVPGQSNQPQHF. The DNA of the CDR3 is TGTGCCAGCAGTGTCCCGGGACAGAGCAATCAGCCCCAGCATTTT.